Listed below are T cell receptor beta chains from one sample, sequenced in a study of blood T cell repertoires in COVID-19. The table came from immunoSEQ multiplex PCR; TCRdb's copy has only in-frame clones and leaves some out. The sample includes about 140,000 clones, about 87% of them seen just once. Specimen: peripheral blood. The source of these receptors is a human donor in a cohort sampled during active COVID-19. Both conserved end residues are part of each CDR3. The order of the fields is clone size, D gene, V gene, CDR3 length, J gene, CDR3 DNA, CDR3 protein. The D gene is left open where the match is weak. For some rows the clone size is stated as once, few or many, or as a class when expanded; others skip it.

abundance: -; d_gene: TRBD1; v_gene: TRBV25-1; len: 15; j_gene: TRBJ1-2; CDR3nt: TGTGCCAGCAACCCGGGACAGGGGGTCGGGGGTGGCTACACCTTC; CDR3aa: CASNPGQGVGGGYTF
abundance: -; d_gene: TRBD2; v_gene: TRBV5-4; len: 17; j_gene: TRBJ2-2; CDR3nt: TGTGCCAGCAGCTTGGTAACGAGCGGGAGGCGTACCGGGGAGCTGTTTTTT; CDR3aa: CASSLVTSGRRTGELFF
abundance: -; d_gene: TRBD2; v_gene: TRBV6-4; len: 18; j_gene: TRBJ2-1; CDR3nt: TGTGCCAGCAGTGCGACTCAAGCGGGAGGGCCTGGGGACAATGAGCAGTTCTTC; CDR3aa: CASSATQAGGPGDNEQFF
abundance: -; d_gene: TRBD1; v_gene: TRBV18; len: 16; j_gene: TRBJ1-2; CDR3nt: TGTGCCAGCTCACCACCTAGGGACAGGTCTGCCTATGGCTACACCTTC; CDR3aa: CASSPPRDRSAYGYTF
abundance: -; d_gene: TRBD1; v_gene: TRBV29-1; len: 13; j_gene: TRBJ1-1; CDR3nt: TGCAGCGTCGGACAGGTCCTTCTCGCTGAAGCTTTCTTT; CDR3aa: CSVGQVLLAEAFF
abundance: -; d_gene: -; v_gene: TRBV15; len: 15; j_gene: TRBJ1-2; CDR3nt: TGTGCCACCAGCAGAACTCAGGTGCTGGGAGGAGGCTACACCTTC; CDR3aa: CATSRTQVLGGGYTF
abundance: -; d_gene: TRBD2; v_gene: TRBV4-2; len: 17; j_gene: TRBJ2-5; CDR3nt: TGTGCCAGCAGCCAAGAGGCCAGCGGGGGGGCCGGGGAGACCCAGTACTTC; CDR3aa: CASSQEASGGAGETQYF
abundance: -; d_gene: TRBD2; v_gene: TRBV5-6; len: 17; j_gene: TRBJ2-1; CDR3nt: TGTGCCAGCAGCTTGGGACTAGCGGGAAGCTCCTACAATGAGCAGTTCTTC; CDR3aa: CASSLGLAGSSYNEQFF
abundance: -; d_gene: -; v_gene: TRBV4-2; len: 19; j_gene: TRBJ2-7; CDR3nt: TGTGCCAGCAGCCAAGGGGTGCGCGTCGGGAGCCCTGAGGGGCACGAGCAGTACTTC; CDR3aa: CASSQGVRVGSPEGHEQYF
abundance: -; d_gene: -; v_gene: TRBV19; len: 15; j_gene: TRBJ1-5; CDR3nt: TGTGCCAGTAGTATAGAGGAGAATAGCAATCAGCCCCAGCATTTT; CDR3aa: CASSIEENSNQPQHF
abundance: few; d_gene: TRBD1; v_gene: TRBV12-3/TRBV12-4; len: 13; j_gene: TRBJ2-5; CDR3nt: TGTGCCAGCAGCCGGACAGGGGGAGAGACCCAGTACTTC; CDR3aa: CASSRTGGETQYF
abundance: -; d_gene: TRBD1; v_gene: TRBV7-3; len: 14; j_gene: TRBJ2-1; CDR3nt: TGTGCCAGCAGCCTCGGACAGGGGGCGAGGGAGCAGTTCTTC; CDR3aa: CASSLGQGAREQFF
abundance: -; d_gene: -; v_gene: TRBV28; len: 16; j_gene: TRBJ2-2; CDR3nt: TGTGCCAGCAGTTTATTCCAACAGGGTAACACCGGGGAGCTGTTTTTT; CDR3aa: CASSLFQQGNTGELFF
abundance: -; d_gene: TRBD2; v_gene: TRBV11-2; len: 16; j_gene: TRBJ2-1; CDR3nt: TGTGCCAGCAGCTTAGGACTAGCGGAGACCTACAATGAGCAGTTCTTC; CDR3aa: CASSLGLAETYNEQFF
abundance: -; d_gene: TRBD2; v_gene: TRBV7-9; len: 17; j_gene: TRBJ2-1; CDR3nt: TGTGCCAGCAGTTCCTCTATAGCGGGGGGGCCCTACAATGAGCAGTTCTTC; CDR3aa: CASSSSIAGGPYNEQFF
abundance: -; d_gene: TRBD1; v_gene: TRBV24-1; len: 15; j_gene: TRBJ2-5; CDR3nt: TGTGCCACCAGTGATGTCCGACAGGGTGGGGAGACCCAGTACTTC; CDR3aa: CATSDVRQGGETQYF
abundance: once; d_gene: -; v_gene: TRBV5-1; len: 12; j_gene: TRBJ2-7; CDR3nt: TGCGCCAGCAGCGCGAGCTCCTACGAGCAGTACTTC; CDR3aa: CASSASSYEQYF
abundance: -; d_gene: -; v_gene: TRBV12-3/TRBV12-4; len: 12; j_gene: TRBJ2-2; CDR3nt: TGTGCCAGCAGCCCCGGGACCGGGGAGCTGTTTTTT; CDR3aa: CASSPGTGELFF
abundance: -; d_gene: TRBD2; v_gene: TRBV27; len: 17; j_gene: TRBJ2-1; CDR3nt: TGTGCCAGCAGTTTATCCCTCGGGGGGGCGCCGTACAATGAGCAGTTCTTC; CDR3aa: CASSLSLGGAPYNEQFF
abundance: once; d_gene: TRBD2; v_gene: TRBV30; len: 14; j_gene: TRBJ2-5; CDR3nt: TGTGCCTGGAGTGGCGGGGGGGGAAAAGAGACCCAGTACTTC; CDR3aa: CAWSGGGGKETQYF
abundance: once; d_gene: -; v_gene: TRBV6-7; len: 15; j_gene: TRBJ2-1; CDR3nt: TGTGCCAGCAGCTTCCGAGACAGATCCTACAATGAGCAGTTCTTC; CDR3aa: CASSFRDRSYNEQFF
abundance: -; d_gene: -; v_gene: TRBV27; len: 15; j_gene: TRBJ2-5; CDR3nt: TGTGCCAGCAGTTTATTTCCGGACAGCCAAGAGACCCAGTACTTC; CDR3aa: CASSLFPDSQETQYF
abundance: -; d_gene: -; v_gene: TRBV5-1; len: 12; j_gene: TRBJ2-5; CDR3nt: TGCGCCAGCAGCTTGGGGGCTGAGACCCAGTACTTC; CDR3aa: CASSLGAETQYF